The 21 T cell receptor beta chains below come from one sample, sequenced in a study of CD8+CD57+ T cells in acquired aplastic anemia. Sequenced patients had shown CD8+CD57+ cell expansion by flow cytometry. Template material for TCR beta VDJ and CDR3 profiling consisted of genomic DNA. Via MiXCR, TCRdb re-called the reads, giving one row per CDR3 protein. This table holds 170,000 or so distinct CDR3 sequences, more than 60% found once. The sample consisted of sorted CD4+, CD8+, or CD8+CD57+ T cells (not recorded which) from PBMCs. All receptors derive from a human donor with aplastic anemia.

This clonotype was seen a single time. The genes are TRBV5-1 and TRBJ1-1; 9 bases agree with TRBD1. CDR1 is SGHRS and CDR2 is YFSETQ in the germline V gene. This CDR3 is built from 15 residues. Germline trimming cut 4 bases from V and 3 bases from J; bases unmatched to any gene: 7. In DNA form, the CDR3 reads TGCGCCAGCAGCCCGCTCGACAGGGGGGACACTGAAGCTTTCTTT. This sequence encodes CASSPLDRGDTEAFF.

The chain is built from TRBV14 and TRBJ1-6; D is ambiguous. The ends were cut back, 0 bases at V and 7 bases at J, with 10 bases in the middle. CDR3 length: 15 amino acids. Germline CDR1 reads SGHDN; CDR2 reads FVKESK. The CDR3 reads CASSQDSGANSPLHF. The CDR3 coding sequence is TGTGCCAGCAGCCAAGATTCAGGTGCAAATTCACCCCTCCACTTT.

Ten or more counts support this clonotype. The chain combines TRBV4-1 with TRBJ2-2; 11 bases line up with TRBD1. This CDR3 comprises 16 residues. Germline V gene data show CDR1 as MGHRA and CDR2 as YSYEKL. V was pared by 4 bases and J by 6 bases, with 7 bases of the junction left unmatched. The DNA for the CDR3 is TGCGCCAGCAGCCCAGAACCGGGACAGGGGGCCGGGGAGCTGTTTTTT. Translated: CASSPEPGQGAGELFF.

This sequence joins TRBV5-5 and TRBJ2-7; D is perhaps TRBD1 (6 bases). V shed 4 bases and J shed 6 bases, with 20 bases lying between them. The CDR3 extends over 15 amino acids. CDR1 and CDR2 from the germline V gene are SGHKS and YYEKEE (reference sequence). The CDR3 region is CASSQQGPLPGEQYF. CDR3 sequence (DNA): TGTGCCAGCAGCCAACAGGGACCCCTTCCGGGCGAGCAGTACTTC.

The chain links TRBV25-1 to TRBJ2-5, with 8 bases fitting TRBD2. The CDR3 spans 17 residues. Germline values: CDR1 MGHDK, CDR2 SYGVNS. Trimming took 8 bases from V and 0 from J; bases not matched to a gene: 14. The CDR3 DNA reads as TGTGCCAGCGGTGGAGCGGGGGCCCTTTTGTACCAAGAGACCCAGTACTTC. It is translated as CASGGAGALLYQETQYF.

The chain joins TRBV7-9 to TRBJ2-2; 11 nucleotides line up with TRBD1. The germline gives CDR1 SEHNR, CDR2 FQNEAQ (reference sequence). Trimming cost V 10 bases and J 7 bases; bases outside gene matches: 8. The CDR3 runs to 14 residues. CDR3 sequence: CATNPGQGVGELFF. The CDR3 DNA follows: TGTGCCACAAATCCGGGACAGGGGGTCGGGGAGCTGTTTTTT.

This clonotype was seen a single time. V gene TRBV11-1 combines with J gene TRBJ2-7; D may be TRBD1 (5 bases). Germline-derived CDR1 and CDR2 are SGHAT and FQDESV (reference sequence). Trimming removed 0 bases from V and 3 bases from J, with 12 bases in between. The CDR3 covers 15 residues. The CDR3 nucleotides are TGTGCCAGCAGCTTAGCGCCCAGGGTGAACTACGAGCAGTACTTC. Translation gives CASSLAPRVNYEQYF.

The CDR3 is CASSLDLTGGTNYGYTF. CDR3 DNA sequence: TGTGCCAGCAGCTTAGATTTGACAGGGGGGACCAACTATGGCTACACCTTC. This chain uses TRBV7-2 with TRBJ1-2, with 9 bases aligning to TRBD1. This CDR3 is built from 17 residues. Germline V gene data show CDR1 as SGHTA and CDR2 as FQGNSA. The ends lost 1 base at V and 2 bases at J; junction bases unmatched: 8.

CDR3 DNA: TGTGCCTGGACGGGACAGGGGATCGGCTACACCTTC. It codes for CAWTGQGIGYTF. The gene calls are TRBV30 and TRBJ1-2; TRBD1 matches at 10 bases. V shed 4 bases and J 8 bases; nucleotides not matched to a gene: 4. This CDR3 has 12 amino acids. CDR1 is GTSNPN, CDR2 SVGIG, per germline (reference sequence).

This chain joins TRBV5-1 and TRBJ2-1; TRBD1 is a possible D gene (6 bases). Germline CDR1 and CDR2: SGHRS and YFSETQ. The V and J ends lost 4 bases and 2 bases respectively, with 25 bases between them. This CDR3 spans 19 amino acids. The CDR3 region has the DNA TGCGCCAGCAGCGGGCGAGCGACAGGCCACACAGCGACCTACAATGAGCAGTTCTTC. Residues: CASSGRATGHTATYNEQFF.

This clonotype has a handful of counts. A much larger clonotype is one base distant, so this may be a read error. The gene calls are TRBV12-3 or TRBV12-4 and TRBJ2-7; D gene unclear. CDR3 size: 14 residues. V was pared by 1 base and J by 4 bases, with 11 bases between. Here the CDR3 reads CASSLETGPYEQYF. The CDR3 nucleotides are TGTGCCAGCAGTTTAGAGACTGGTCCTTACGAGCAGTACTTC.

CDR3 DNA sequence: TGTGCCATCAGTGAGAGGGGAACTAATGAAAAACTGTTTTTT. Translating it yields CAISERGTNEKLFF. V gene TRBV10-3 combines with J gene TRBJ1-4; maybe TRBD1 (5 bases). The V gene lost 2 bases and the J gene lost 1 base, with 5 bases spanning the gap. The CDR3 spans 14 residues. Looked up from germline, CDR1 is ENHRY and CDR2 is SYGVKD.

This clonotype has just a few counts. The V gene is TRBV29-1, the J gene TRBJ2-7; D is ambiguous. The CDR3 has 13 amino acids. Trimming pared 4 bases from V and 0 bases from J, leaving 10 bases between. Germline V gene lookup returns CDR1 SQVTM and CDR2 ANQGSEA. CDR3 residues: CSVVPGISYEQYF. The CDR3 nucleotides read TGCAGCGTTGTTCCGGGTATCTCCTACGAGCAGTACTTC.

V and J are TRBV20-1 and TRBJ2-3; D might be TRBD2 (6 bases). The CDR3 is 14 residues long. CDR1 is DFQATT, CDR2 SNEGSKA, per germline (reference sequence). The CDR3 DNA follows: TGCAGGGCCTTAGCGGATTTTAGCACAGATACGCAGTATTTT. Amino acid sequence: CRALADFSTDTQYF.

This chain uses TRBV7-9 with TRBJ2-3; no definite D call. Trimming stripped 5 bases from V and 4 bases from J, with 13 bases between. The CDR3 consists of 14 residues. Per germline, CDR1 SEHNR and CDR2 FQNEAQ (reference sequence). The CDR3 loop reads CASSPNLAPDTQYF. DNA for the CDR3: TGTGCCAGCAGCCCAAACCTGGCCCCAGATACGCAGTATTTT.

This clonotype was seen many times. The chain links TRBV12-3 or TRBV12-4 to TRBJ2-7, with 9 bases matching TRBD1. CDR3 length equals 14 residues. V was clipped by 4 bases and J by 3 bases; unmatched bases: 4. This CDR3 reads CASSWDRVVYEQYF. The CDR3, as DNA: TGTGCCAGCAGTTGGGACAGGGTGGTCTACGAGCAGTACTTC.

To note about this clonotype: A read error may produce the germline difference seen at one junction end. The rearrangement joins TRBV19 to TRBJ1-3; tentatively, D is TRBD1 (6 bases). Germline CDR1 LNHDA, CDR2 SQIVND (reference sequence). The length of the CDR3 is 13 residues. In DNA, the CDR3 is TGTGCCAGCTCTAATGGGTACAGGGAAGGGGCCAATTTT. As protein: CASSNGYREGANF.

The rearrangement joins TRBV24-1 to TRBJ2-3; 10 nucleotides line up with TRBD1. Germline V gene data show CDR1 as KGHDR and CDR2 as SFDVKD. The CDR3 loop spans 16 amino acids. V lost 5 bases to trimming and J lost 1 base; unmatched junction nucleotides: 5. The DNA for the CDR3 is TGTGCCACCAGTGTTGCCGGGACAGGGGGCACAGATACGCAGTATTTT. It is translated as CATSVAGTGGTDTQYF.

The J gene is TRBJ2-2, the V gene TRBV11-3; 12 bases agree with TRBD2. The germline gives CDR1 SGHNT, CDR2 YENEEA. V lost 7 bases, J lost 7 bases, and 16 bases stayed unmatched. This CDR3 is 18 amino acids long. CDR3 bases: TGTGCCAGCACGGGCGTGTCTAGCGGGAGGGCTGAGCACGGGGAGCTGTTTTTT. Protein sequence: CASTGVSSGRAEHGELFF.

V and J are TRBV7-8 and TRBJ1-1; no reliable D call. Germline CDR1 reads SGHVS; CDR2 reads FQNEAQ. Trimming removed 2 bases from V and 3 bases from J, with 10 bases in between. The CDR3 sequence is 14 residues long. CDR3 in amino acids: CASSLSLGYTEAFF. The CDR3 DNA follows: TGTGCCAGCAGCTTATCGCTGGGATACACTGAAGCTTTCTTT.

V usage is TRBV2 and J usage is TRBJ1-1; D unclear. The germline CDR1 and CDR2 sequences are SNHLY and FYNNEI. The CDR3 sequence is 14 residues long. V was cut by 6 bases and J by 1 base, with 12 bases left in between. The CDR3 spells CASRSKITNTEAFF. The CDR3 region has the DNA TGTGCCAGCAGGAGTAAGATCACGAACACTGAAGCTTTCTTT.